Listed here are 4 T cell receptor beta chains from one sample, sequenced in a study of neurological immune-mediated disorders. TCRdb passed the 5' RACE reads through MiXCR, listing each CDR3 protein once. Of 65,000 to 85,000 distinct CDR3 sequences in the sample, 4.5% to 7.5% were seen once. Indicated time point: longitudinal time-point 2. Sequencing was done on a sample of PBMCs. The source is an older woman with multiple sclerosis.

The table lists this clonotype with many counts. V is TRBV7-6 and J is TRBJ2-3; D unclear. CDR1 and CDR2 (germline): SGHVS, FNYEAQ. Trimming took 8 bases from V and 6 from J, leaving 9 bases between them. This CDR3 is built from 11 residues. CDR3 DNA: TGTGCCAGCTCCAGGTCGGATACGCAGTATTTT. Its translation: CASSRSDTQYF.

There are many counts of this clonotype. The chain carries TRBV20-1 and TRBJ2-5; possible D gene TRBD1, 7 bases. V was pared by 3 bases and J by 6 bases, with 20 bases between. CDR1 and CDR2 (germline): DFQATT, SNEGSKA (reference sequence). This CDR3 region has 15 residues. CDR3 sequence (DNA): TGCAGTGCTAGCGGGTCAGGGGGGCCCTGGAAGACCCAGTACTTC. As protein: CSASGSGGPWKTQYF.

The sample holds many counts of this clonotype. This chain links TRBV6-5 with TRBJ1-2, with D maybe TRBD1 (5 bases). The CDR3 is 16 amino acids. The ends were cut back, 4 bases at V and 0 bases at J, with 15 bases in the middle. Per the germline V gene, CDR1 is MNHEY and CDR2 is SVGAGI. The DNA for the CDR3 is TGTGCCAGCAGTTTACAACAAATGACAGCTAACTATGGCTACACCTTC. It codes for CASSLQQMTANYGYTF.

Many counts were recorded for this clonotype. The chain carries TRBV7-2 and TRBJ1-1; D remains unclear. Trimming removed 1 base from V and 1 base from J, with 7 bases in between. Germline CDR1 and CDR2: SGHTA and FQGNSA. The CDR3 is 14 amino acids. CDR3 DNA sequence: TGTGCCAGCAGCTTAGTCTTAGCGAACACTGAAGCTTTCTTT. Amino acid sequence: CASSLVLANTEAFF.